This entry lists 5 T cell receptor beta chains sequenced from one sample in a study of spatial heterogeneity in lung cancer (dated by TCRdb to between 2018 and 2020). The time point tag for this specimen amounts to: sample taken at primary tumor resection. For TCR sequencing, whole RNA was extracted from tumor and nontumor lung tissue, or from cryopreserved PBMC samples, and no cell sorting was done. To prepare the library, 5' RACE was applied. This sample was sequenced with a NextSeq 500. TCRdb reanalyzed the raw reads on its own, using fastp at Q25 for trimming and MiXCR for clone calling, and kept in-frame beta chains. Merged by CDR3 protein, the rows form single entries marked with the most common genes and DNA. This sample gives about 1,600 distinct CDR3 sequences in total; approximately 27% of them show up just once. Under 60% of the sample lies in the top ten. This sample comprised PBMCs, obtained at surgery. The receptors derive from a male donor with early-stage non-small cell lung cancer.

This clonotype came up a few times. The chain employs TRBV27 and TRBJ1-4; TRBD1 matches at 7 bases. Per germline, CDR1 MNHEY and CDR2 SMNVEV (reference sequence). The CDR3 runs 15 residues. The V and J ends lost 5 bases and 8 bases, in that order; junction bases with no gene match: 11. For the CDR3, the DNA is TGTGCCAGCAGTCCCTCGACAGGGTTAATAGAAAAACTGTTTTTT. This translates into CASSPSTGLIEKLFF.

This clonotype is large (0.1 to 1%) in the sample. This sequence joins TRBV10-2 and TRBJ2-6; D is possibly TRBD2 (6 bases). Trimming removed 4 bases at V and 2 bases at J, with 15 bases between. CDR1 and CDR2 from the germline V gene are WSHSY and SAAADI. The CDR3 totals 17 residues. DNA of the CDR3: TGCGCCAGCAGTGGTTGGATTGGAGGGGCTGGGGCCAACGTCCTGACTTTC. Its translation: CASSGWIGGAGANVLTF.

This clonotype was seen at least ten times. DNA for the CDR3: TGCAGCGTTGTAGGACTCGCGAACGCAAATGAGCAGTTCTTC. It encodes CSVVGLANANEQFF. V and J are TRBV29-1 and TRBJ2-1, with a possible D match to TRBD2 (5 bases). The CDR3 totals 14 residues. CDR1 SQVTM and CDR2 ANQGSEA come from the germline V gene. V was clipped by 4 bases and J by 7 bases, with 17 bases between them.

Many counts were recorded for this clonotype. Here the CDR3 DNA reads TGTGCCAGCAGTTTTAGGGCAGGGCGGGTCCACGAGCAGTACTTC. Translation gives CASSFRAGRVHEQYF. The V gene is TRBV27, the J gene TRBJ2-7; D is tentatively TRBD1 or TRBD2 (5 bases each). Trimming took off 3 bases at V and 5 bases at J, with 17 bases between the two ends. Germline V gene data show CDR1 as MNHEY and CDR2 as SMNVEV (reference sequence). The CDR3 covers 15 residues.

This clonotype was seen at least ten times. The V and J genes are TRBV30 and TRBJ1-4; 7 nucleotides match TRBD1. CDR1 is GTSNPN and CDR2 is SVGIG in the germline V gene (reference sequence). The CDR3 is made up of 14 amino acids. J gave up 4 bases and V 3 bases, and 5 bases lay outside the gene matches. The CDR3 nucleotides are TGTGCCTGGAGGACCGGGACAGATAATGAAAAACTGTTTTTT. Amino acids: CAWRTGTDNEKLFF. The full variable domain, rest sourced from reference TRBV30 and TRBJ1-4, is SQTIHQWPATLVQPVGSPLSLECTVEGTSNPNLYWYRQAAGRGLQLLFYSVGIGQISSEVPQNLSASRPQDRQFILSSKKLLLSDSGFYLCAWRTGTDNEKLFFGSGTQLSVL.